The rows below give T cell receptor beta chains drawn from one sample of a study of Ad26.COV2.S vaccination and SARS-CoV-2 variants. Sequenced by immunoSEQ multiplex PCR; TCRdb stores in-frame clones only, minus some. This sample has some 340,000 clones; 70% to 90% occur once, and the top ten carry around 2.2%. The specimen comprised peripheral blood, sampled in a trial of Ad26.COV2.S vaccine versus placebo. These receptors came from a person between 18 and 59 years old who received the Ad26.COV2.S COVID-19 vaccine or a placebo. Each CDR3 is given with its conserved first and last residue. Fields, in order: V gene, clone size, J gene, D gene, CDR3 protein, CDR3 DNA. D genes are given only for firm matches. Clone sizes are given selectively: once, few, many, or a class where the clone is expanded.

TRBV28	-	TRBJ1-5	-	CASSFLRLAGNQPQHF	TGTGCCAGCAGTTTCCTCCGCTTAGCAGGCAATCAGCCCCAGCATTTT
TRBV7-2	-	TRBJ2-7	-	CASSFYFPNYEQYF	TGTGCCAGCAGCTTCTACTTTCCGAACTACGAGCAGTACTTC
TRBV10-3	-	TRBJ2-2	-	CAISESRARNTGELFF	TGTGCCATCAGTGAGTCCCGGGCCCGGAACACCGGGGAGCTGTTTTTT
TRBV5-1	-	TRBJ2-7	-	CASSLAWLAGEQYF	TGCGCCAGCAGCTTGGCCTGGCTAGCAGGTGAGCAGTACTTC
TRBV10-3	-	TRBJ1-2	-	CASEGANYGYTF	TGTGCTTCGGAGGGAGCTAACTATGGCTACACCTTC
TRBV6-5	few	TRBJ1-1	-	CASRLQGQTEAFF	TGTGCCAGCAGGCTACAGGGACAAACTGAAGCTTTCTTT
TRBV14	few	TRBJ2-3	-	CASSQVSGWMQYF	TGTGCCAGCAGCCAAGTGTCCGGCTGGATGCAGTATTTT
TRBV9	-	TRBJ2-7	TRBD2	CASSVHGGDYEQYF	TGTGCCAGCAGCGTACATGGGGGGGACTACGAGCAGTACTTC
TRBV3-1/TRBV3-2	once	TRBJ2-7	-	CASSQTVFSYEQYF	TGTGCCAGCAGCCAAACAGTCTTCTCCTACGAGCAGTACTTC
TRBV6-1	-	TRBJ1-5	-	CASSVEAGLGSAQPQHF	TGTGCCAGCAGTGTTGAGGCAGGGTTGGGGAGTGCTCAGCCCCAGCATTTT
TRBV30	-	TRBJ1-5	-	CAWSVKGNQPQHF	TGTGCCTGGAGTGTAAAAGGGAATCAGCCCCAGCATTTT
TRBV6-1	-	TRBJ1-5	TRBD1	CASSEARRGLNQPQHF	TGTGCCAGCAGTGAAGCGCGCAGGGGGCTGAATCAGCCCCAGCATTTT
TRBV7-6	-	TRBJ2-7	-	CASSLEEKGYEQYF	TGTGCCAGCAGCTTAGAGGAGAAAGGCTACGAGCAGTACTTC
TRBV3-1/TRBV3-2	-	TRBJ2-2	TRBD2	CASSLRLAGGPNTGELFF	TGTGCCAGCAGCCTTAGACTAGCGGGGGGGCCGAACACCGGGGAGCTGTTTTTT
TRBV2	-	TRBJ1-2	TRBD1	CASSEADRTIYGYTF	TGTGCCAGCAGTGAAGCGGACAGGACTATCTATGGCTACACCTTC
TRBV12-3/TRBV12-4	-	TRBJ1-2	-	CASSRVTYGYTF	TGTGCCAGCAGTCGAGTAACCTATGGCTACACCTTC